Included here is one TCR beta chain sequence, with context. The sample is drawn from a study of human CD8 memory T cell subsets. Per germline, CDR1 WSHSY and CDR2 SAAADI. The CDR3 runs 13 residues. UMI-labeled 5' RACE was used to make TCR beta libraries. Reprocessing the 5' RACE reads, TCRdb reports a single entry for every CDR3 protein and omits DNA. The listing records about 10,000 distinct CDR3 sequences. This rearrangement joins TRBV10-2 to TRBJ2-7; TCRdb selects TRBD1, and the lack of DNA leaves this call unchecked. This clonotype was obtained from a human donor in good health. Input material: CD8+ T cells from PBMCs. CDR3 residues: CASRPRGAYEQYF.